This TCR beta chain was sequenced during a study of human T cells and chemical hapten exposure. Study as a whole: Patch tests containing 0.01% DPC, applied to the upper back, were read at 6 days.

MiXCR, applied by TCRdb to the RACE reads, yields one record per CDR3 protein. The data show 75,000 to 95,000 distinct CDR3 sequences, approximately 10% seen once. A remark on this clonotype: Its antigen remains unidentified.

Study results and caveats: TCRs whose frequency exceeded 1 in 1000 remained the same following DPC sensitization.

Germline V lookup: CDR1 SEHNR, CDR2 FQNEAQ (reference sequence). The CDR3 spans 16 residues. V was trimmed by 5 bases and J by 7 bases, leaving 23 bases between them. Time point in this sample: patch test 1, 2 weeks after DPC sensitization. Indicated treatment: therapeutic diphenylcyclopropenone sensitization with weekly scalp DPC. Those who donated were patients with alopecia, 18 to 70 years of age, and suitable for DPC. This TCR came from a woman aged 60-75 years with alopecia areata. Some clones in this sample may be carry-over from other donors' samples. The specimen comprised whole blood, sampled in connection with sensitization to the hapten diphenylcyclopropenone (DPC). The chain links TRBV7-9 to TRBJ1-2; TRBD1 is a possible D gene (6 bases). CDR3 region: CASSPTEGGKMRGYTF. CDR3 nucleotide sequence: TGTGCCAGCAGCCCTACCGAGGGGGGAAAGATGCGTGGCTACACCTTC.